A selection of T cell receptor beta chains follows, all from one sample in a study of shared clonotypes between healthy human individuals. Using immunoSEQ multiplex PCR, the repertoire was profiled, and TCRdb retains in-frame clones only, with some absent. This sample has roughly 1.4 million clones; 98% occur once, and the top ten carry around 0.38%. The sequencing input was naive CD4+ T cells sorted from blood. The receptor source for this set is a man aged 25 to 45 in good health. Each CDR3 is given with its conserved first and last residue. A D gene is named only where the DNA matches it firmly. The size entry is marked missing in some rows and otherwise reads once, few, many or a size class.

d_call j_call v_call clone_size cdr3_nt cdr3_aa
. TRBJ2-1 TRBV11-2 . TGTGCCAGCAGCTTAGAAATTGCGGGGTTAAGGTATGAGCAGTTCTTC CASSLEIAGLRYEQFF
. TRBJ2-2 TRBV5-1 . TGCGCCAGCAGCTTGGAACCGAGGAGGGGAACCGGGGAGCTGTTTTTT CASSLEPRRGTGELFF
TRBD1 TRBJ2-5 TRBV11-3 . TGTGCCAGCAGCTTAAGGACAGGGGTAGGGACCCAGTACTTC CASSLRTGVGTQYF
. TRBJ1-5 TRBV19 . TGTGCCAGTAGCCGGTCGGGGGCCGGGGGAGGCAATCAGCCCCAGCATTTT CASSRSGAGGGNQPQHF
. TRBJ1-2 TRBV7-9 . TGTGCCAGCAGCCTCAACAGGGATGGCTACACCTTC CASSLNRDGYTF
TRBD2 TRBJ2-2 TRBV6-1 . TGTGCCAGCAGTGGCTTAGCGGGAGCGCGGATGCGCGGGGAGCTGTTTTTT CASSGLAGARMRGELFF
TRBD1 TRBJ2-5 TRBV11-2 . TGTGCCAGCAGCTTACGGGGACAGGGAGGGGAGACCCAGTACTTC CASSLRGQGGETQYF
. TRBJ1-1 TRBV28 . TGTGCCAGTAGCCCTGACCCAAACACTGAAGCTTTCTTT CASSPDPNTEAFF
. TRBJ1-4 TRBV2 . TGTGCCAGCAGTCGGGGGACGGTAAAACTGTTTTTT CASSRGTVKLFF
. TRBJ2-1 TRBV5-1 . TGCGCCAGCAGAAAGGAAAATGAGCAGTTCTTC CASRKENEQFF
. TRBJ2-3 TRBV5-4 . TGTGCCAGCAGAACCTCCGGGACGACGAGCACAGATACGCAGTATTTT CASRTSGTTSTDTQYF
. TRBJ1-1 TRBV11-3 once TGTGCCAGCAGCTTAGAGGGGAACACTGAAGCTTTCTTT CASSLEGNTEAFF
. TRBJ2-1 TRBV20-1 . TGCAGTGCTAGATTCCGTGAGCAGTTCTTC CSARFREQFF
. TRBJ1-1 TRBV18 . TGTGCCAGCTCACGATCCCTTCAAGAAGAAGCTTTCTTT CASSRSLQEEAFF
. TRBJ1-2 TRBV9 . TGTGCCAGCAGCGTAGCCGCCGGGGACTATGGCTACACCTTC CASSVAAGDYGYTF
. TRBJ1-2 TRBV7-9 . TGTGCCGGCAAACCGGACAGTTATGGCTACACCTTC CAGKPDSYGYTF
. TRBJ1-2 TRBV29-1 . TGCAGCGGTTGGACGGATAACTATGGCTACACCTTC CSGWTDNYGYTF
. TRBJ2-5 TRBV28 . TGTGCCAGCAGTTCCTTACGGACCCAGTACTTC CASSSLRTQYF
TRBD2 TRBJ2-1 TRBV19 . TGTGCCAGTAGTACAGTAGCGGGGAGCTCCTACAATGAGCAGTTCTTC CASSTVAGSSYNEQFF